This is a list of T cell receptor beta chains from one sample in a study of blood T cell repertoires in COVID-19. This table comes from immunoSEQ multiplex PCR, and its TCRdb copy is limited to in-frame clones, with some not included. The data contain tens of thousands of clones, roughly 85% of them singletons. Input material: peripheral blood. Source of these receptors: a woman in her forties or fifties with COVID-19, enrolled during active disease. The CDR3 runs from the conserved cysteine through the conserved F or W. D genes are given only for firm matches. Size is omitted from some rows. Given values are once, few, many or a class for expanded clones.

len	abundance	v_gene	j_gene	d_gene	CDR3nt	CDR3aa
14	-	TRBV5-1	TRBJ1-3	-	TGCGCCAGCAGCTCGACAGGTTCTGGAAACACCATATATTTT	CASSSTGSGNTIYF
12	-	TRBV10-3	TRBJ2-1	TRBD2	TGTGCCATTAAACTAGCGACGAATGAGCAGTTCTTC	CAIKLATNEQFF
14	-	TRBV6-5	TRBJ2-7	TRBD2	TGTGCCAGCAGTATTACTAGCGGCCGGTACGAGCAGTACTTC	CASSITSGRYEQYF
14	-	TRBV5-4	TRBJ2-3	-	TGTGCCAGCAGCTTAGGGGGAAGCACAGATACGCAGTATTTT	CASSLGGSTDTQYF
12	-	TRBV27	TRBJ1-1	TRBD1	TGTGCCAGCAGTAGGACAGGTGGGGAGTCTTTCTTT	CASSRTGGESFF
11	-	TRBV27	TRBJ1-6	-	TGTGCCAGCAGTTCCCGGGGACCCCTCCACTTT	CASSSRGPLHF
16	-	TRBV10-3	TRBJ2-7	TRBD2	TGTGCCATCAGTGAGTCTGTAGCGGGAGGCCCTAGGGAGCAGTACTTC	CAISESVAGGPREQYF
15	-	TRBV6-4	TRBJ2-1	TRBD2	TGTGCCAGCAGTGCAGCGGGACTAGGCGGCAATGAGCAGTTCTTC	CASSAAGLGGNEQFF
11	once	TRBV3-1/TRBV3-2	TRBJ2-7	-	TGTGCCAGCACTCTAGGCTACGAGCAGTACTTC	CASTLGYEQYF
18	-	TRBV6-2/TRBV6-3	TRBJ1-3	-	TGTGCCAGCAGTTACCAAGCGGGACGGTGGAGCTCTGGAAACACCATATATTTT	CASSYQAGRWSSGNTIYF
15	-	TRBV6-1	TRBJ2-7	TRBD1	TGTGCCAGCAGGCCCTCGGGACAGGAGTCTGCCGAGCAGTACTTC	CASRPSGQESAEQYF
14	-	TRBV2	TRBJ1-1	-	TGTGCCAGCAGTAAGACAGGTGAGAACACTGAAGCTTTCTTT	CASSKTGENTEAFF
13	-	TRBV28	TRBJ2-1	-	TGTGCCAGCAGCGGGACTGGGGACAATGAGCAGTTCTTC	CASSGTGDNEQFF
14	-	TRBV21-1	TRBJ2-7	-	TGTGCCAGCAGCAGCAGACAGGGAGGCTACGAGCAGTACTTC	CASSSRQGGYEQYF
14	-	TRBV7-9	TRBJ1-1	-	TGTGCCAGCACCATATCGGGCAGGGGCCTTGAAGCTTTCTTT	CASTISGRGLEAFF
14	-	TRBV6-4	TRBJ2-3	-	TGTGCCAGCAGTGACTCTGTCGGTACAGATACGCAGTATTTT	CASSDSVGTDTQYF
13	-	TRBV4-1	TRBJ2-5	-	TGCGCCAGCAGTTCACAACAATGGGAGACCCAGTACTTC	CASSSQQWETQYF
16	-	TRBV11-2	TRBJ2-7	TRBD1	TGTGCCAGCAGCTTAAAGGGGGCGGACATGTCCTACGAGCAGTACTTC	CASSLKGADMSYEQYF
12	-	TRBV5-1	TRBJ1-1	-	TGCGCCAGCTCCGGGGACAAGGGTAAAGCTTTCTTT	CASSGDKGKAFF
19	-	TRBV19	TRBJ2-1	TRBD2	TGTGCCAGTAGTGCCGCGGTAGCGGGAGGGCCAGGGGCCTACAATGAGCAGTTCTTC	CASSAAVAGGPGAYNEQFF
15	-	TRBV29-1	TRBJ1-2	TRBD1	TGCAGCGTTGAAGTATCACAGGGGAACAACTATGGCTACACCTTC	CSVEVSQGNNYGYTF
12	-	TRBV24-1	TRBJ2-2	-	TGTGCCACCAGTGACCCTACCGGGGAGCTGTTTTTT	CATSDPTGELFF
14	-	TRBV18	TRBJ1-5	-	TGTGCCAGCTCATACAGCCCACGCGATCAGCCCCAGCATTTT	CASSYSPRDQPQHF
14	-	TRBV5-4	TRBJ2-7	-	TGTGCCAGCAGCCTGGAGGGACAGCACTACGAGCAGTACTTC	CASSLEGQHYEQYF
15	-	TRBV7-9	TRBJ2-7	TRBD2	TGTGCCAGCAGCTCCCTAGCGGGAGATCTCAACGAGCAGTACTTC	CASSSLAGDLNEQYF
11	once	TRBV30	TRBJ2-7	-	TGTGCCTGGAGTGTCGTCTACGAGCAGTACTTC	CAWSVVYEQYF
16	-	TRBV7-2	TRBJ2-1	TRBD2	TGTGCCAGCAGCAACACCGGGGGGGGCTCCTACAATGAGCAGTTCTTC	CASSNTGGGSYNEQFF
13	-	TRBV11-2	TRBJ1-2	-	TGTGCCAGCAGCCCTCGACAGGACTATGGCTACACCTTC	CASSPRQDYGYTF
14	-	TRBV18	TRBJ1-4	TRBD1	TGTGCCAGCTCACGGGGACAGGGGGCCGAAAAACTGTTTTTT	CASSRGQGAEKLFF
13	-	TRBV9	TRBJ1-1	-	TGTGCCAGCAGCGTAGTAGGGGACACTGAAGCTTTCTTT	CASSVVGDTEAFF
11	-	TRBV12-3/TRBV12-4	TRBJ2-7	-	TGTGCCAGCGGGCAGAGCTACGAGCAGTACTTC	CASGQSYEQYF
14	-	TRBV10-2	TRBJ1-1	-	TGCGCCAGCAGTGAACGAGGAGGGGACACTGAAGCTTTCTTT	CASSERGGDTEAFF
17	-	TRBV7-9	TRBJ1-2	-	TGTGCCAGCAGCTTAGCCGTCGGGGGTGAAAGTGGCTATGGCTACACCTTC	CASSLAVGGESGYGYTF
15	-	TRBV9	TRBJ2-7	TRBD2	TGTGCCAGCAGCCCGACGGGACTAGCGCACTACGAGCAGTACTTC	CASSPTGLAHYEQYF
18	-	TRBV11-2	TRBJ1-2	TRBD1	TGTGCCAGCAGCTTAAGGAAAGGGACAGGGGGCGCGCCCTATGGCTACACCTTC	CASSLRKGTGGAPYGYTF
14	-	TRBV6-5	TRBJ1-4	-	TGTGCCAGCACCTGGCAGGGGTTTAATGAAAAACTGTTTTTT	CASTWQGFNEKLFF
14	-	TRBV9	TRBJ2-1	-	TGTGCCAGCAGCGTAGGGCTAGCGTACAATGAGCAGTTCTTC	CASSVGLAYNEQFF
15	-	TRBV5-4	TRBJ2-5	TRBD1	TGTGCCAGCAGCGGCACAGGGGTAGGGGCGGAGACCCAGTACTTC	CASSGTGVGAETQYF
14	-	TRBV20-1	TRBJ2-1	TRBD1	TGCAGTGCTAGTGGGGACAGGGGGAGATATGAGCAGTTCTTC	CSASGDRGRYEQFF
15	-	TRBV5-1	TRBJ2-7	-	TGCGCCAGCAGGGAGCGAGCGGGCTTTACCTACGAGCAGTACTTC	CASRERAGFTYEQYF
15	-	TRBV11-1	TRBJ1-6	-	TGTGCCAGCAGCTTGAGAGGCTCCTATAATTCACCCCTCCACTTT	CASSLRGSYNSPLHF
14	-	TRBV7-2	TRBJ1-1	TRBD1	TGTGCCAGCAGCTTTGACAGGGGGGGGACTGAAGCTTTCTTT	CASSFDRGGTEAFF
14	-	TRBV10-1	TRBJ2-2	-	TGCGCCAGCAGGGGCGACAGGAAACCGGGGGAGCTGTTTTTT	CASRGDRKPGELFF
13	-	TRBV30	TRBJ1-2	-	TGTGCCTGGTCGCGGGCGGCTAACTATGGCTACACCTTC	CAWSRAANYGYTF
14	few	TRBV6-5	TRBJ2-7	-	TGTGCCAGCAGTTCGTCAGGGTTCTCCTACGAGCAGTACTTC	CASSSSGFSYEQYF
15	-	TRBV19	TRBJ2-7	-	TGTGCCAGTAGAGTTAGTCGTTTAGGGGCCTACGAGCAGTACTTC	CASRVSRLGAYEQYF